The clone carrying this T cell receptor (beta chain) was recorded a few times. Its target is not known. This record belongs to a study of blood T cells in healthy people across ages. Broader study findings: The study found more naive CD4+ cells and higher diversity in long-lived than aged donors. Using unsorted PBMCs precluded a conclusive naive versus antigen-experienced comparison. Age showed a roughly linear inverse relationship with TCR beta diversity per million T cells.

With 4 bases clipped from V and 0 bases from J, the junction kept 7 bases outside the gene matches. The CDR3 loop spans 18 amino acids. Germline CDR1 reads MDHEN; CDR2 reads SYDVKM. Primers used in a second PCR of about 6 to 11 cycles were a sample-barcoded 5' primer and a J-beta primer mix. Using its own MiXCR run on the 5' RACE reads, TCRdb lists one record per CDR3 protein. Altogether around 320,000 distinct CDR3 sequences are present, around 30% being singletons, with the ten largest covering 29%. This sequence was found in a woman aged 70-85 years in good health. This chain uses TRBV28 with TRBJ2-4; TRBD2 matches 12 bases. Sample: blood. The CDR3 is CASSSGLAGKIAKNIQYF. The DNA for the CDR3 is TGTGCCAGCAGTTCAGGACTAGCGGGAAAGATAGCCAAAAACATTCAGTACTTC.